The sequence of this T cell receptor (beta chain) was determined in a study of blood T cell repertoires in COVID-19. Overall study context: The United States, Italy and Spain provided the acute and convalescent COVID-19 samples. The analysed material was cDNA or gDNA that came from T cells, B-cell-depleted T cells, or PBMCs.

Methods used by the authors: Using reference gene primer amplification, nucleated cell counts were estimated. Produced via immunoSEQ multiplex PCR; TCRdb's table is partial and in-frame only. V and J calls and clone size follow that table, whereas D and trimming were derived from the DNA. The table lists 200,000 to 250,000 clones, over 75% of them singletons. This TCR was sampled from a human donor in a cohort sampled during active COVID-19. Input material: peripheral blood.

CDR3 DNA: TGTGCCAGCAGCCCCTCCGGGACAGGGTTTTACGAGCAGTACTTC. As protein: CASSPSGTGFYEQYF. This chain uses TRBV7-2 with TRBJ2-7; 9 bases map to TRBD1. CDR1 SGHTA and CDR2 FQGNSA come from the germline V gene. This CDR3 comprises 15 residues. V trimming: 5 bases; J trimming: 4 bases; junction bases outside the gene matches: 9.